This TCR beta chain was recorded in a study of neurological immune-mediated disorders. The table lists this clonotype with many counts. The germline V gene has CDR1 DFQATT and CDR2 SNEGSKA (reference sequence). CDR3 length equals 14 residues. V trimming: 3 bases; J trimming: 7 bases; junction bases outside the gene matches: 10. With 10-nucleotide random UMIs, 5'RACE was used to make the cDNA. TCRdb analysed the 5' RACE reads with MiXCR anew, one entry per CDR3 protein. The sample has 65,000 to 85,000 distinct CDR3 sequences, more than 3% seen once. Input material: PBMCs. The clonotype originates from a woman aged 45-65 years with multiple sclerosis. The chain links TRBV20-1 to TRBJ1-2, with TRBD1 matching over 8 bases. The CDR3 sequence: CSARTDREIRGYTF. In DNA, the CDR3 is TGCAGTGCTAGGACGGACAGGGAAATCCGTGGCTACACCTTC.